This T cell receptor beta chain comes out of a study of T cells in localized non-small cell lung cancer. Generated by immunoSEQ multiplex PCR, the TCRdb table keeps only in-frame clones and is missing some. The table lists 72,000 or so clones, about nine tenths of them singletons. As for this clone: Its antigen is not known.

Findings of the study overall: Compared with tumor, uninvolved adjacent lung displayed greater T cell clonality, ranking highest overall.

This CDR3 is 14 amino acids long. The germline CDR1 and CDR2 sequences are SGHTA and FQGNSA. V lost 3 bases to trimming and J lost 4 bases, with 9 bases between them. The chain has TRBV7-2 and TRBJ2-2; no definite D call. Specimen: peripheral blood, collected before any cancer treatment. The TCR comes from a male donor older than 55 with stage III squamous cell lung carcinoma. CDR3 sequence: CASSFHGLTGELFF. CDR3 DNA sequence: TGTGCCAGCAGCTTTCATGGCCTCACCGGGGAGCTGTTTTTT.